This entry concerns a single T cell receptor (beta chain). Trimming pared 5 bases from V and 7 bases from J, leaving 17 bases between. Germline V gene sequence: CDR1 KGHDR, CDR2 SFDVKD. The CDR3 consists of 15 residues. These data are taken from a study of blood T cell repertoires in COVID-19. Study summary: The study drew acute and convalescent COVID-19 samples from the United States, Italy and Spain. T cells, B-cell-depleted T cells, or PBMCs provided the cDNA or gDNA that served as material.

Per the original data handling: The authors estimated nucleated cell counts from reference gene primer amplification. Method: immunoSEQ multiplex PCR; TCRdb's copy keeps in-frame clones and lacks some. V, J and clone size reflect that table, while D and trimming were determined from the DNA. The table shows tens of thousands of clones, with 80% to 85% occurring only once. The chain has TRBV24-1 and TRBJ1-5; D is unresolved. The sample was peripheral blood. The TCR originated in a woman aged 60 to 75 with acute or convalescent COVID-19. Here the CDR3 DNA reads TGTGCCACCAGTGCCGAAGGATTAGGAGGCCAGCCCCAGCATTTT. It specifies CATSAEGLGGQPQHF.